Listed below are T cell receptor beta chains from one sample, sequenced in a study of kidney transplant recipient with SARS-CoV-2 infection. Using its own MiXCR run on the reads, TCRdb lists one record per CDR3 protein. In the table there are some 220,000 distinct CDR3 sequences, 25% to 30% of which are singletons. The sample consisted of a blood sample, taken at baseline and on day 111 from a kidney transplant recipient. The receptor set was obtained from a young adult male patient who had COVID-19 and was a kidney transplant recipient. Some of these T cells may belong to the graft donor. Each CDR3 is given with its conserved first and last residue. Fields, in order: V gene, D gene, J gene, clone size, CDR3 protein, CDR3 DNA. A D gene is named only where the DNA matches it firmly. The size entry is marked missing in some rows and otherwise reads once, few, many or a size class.

TRBV11-2	.	TRBJ1-4	many	CASSSDYTGEKLFF	TGTGCCAGCAGCTCTGATTATACGGGGGAAAAACTGTTTTTT
TRBV6-8	.	TRBJ1-2	few	CASSAPKRSRKTYGYTF	TGTGCCAGCAGTGCACCAAAACGCTCTAGAAAGACCTATGGCTACACCTTC
TRBV2	TRBD1	TRBJ1-3	many	CASSAWDRVAGNTIYF	TGTGCCAGCAGTGCGTGGGACAGGGTGGCAGGAAACACCATATATTTT
TRBV3-1	.	TRBJ1-2	many	CASSRFGTLRKTYGYTF	TGTGCCAGCAGCCGTTTCGGCACCCTTCGAAAGACCTATGGCTACACCTTC
TRBV20-1	.	TRBJ2-1	many	CSAREPRVGSYNEQFF	TGCAGTGCTAGAGAACCCCGGGTTGGCTCCTACAATGAGCAGTTCTTC
TRBV15	.	TRBJ1-2	many	CATSKISRCGKTYGYTF	TGTGCCACCAGCAAGATATCAAGGTGTGGAAAGACCTATGGCTACACCTTC
TRBV11-2	.	TRBJ1-2	many	CASSPFATSRKTYGYTF	TGTGCCAGCAGCCCGTTTGCAACAAGCAGAAAGACCTATGGCTACACCTTC
TRBV7-2	.	TRBJ1-2	.	CASSFDPRDGKTYGYTF	TGTGCCAGCAGCTTTGATCCCAGAGACGGAAAGACCTATGGCTACACCTTC
TRBV11-2	.	TRBJ2-7	many	CASSLDDSGWYEQYF	TGTGCCAGCAGCTTAGACGACAGCGGATGGTACGAGCAGTACTTC
TRBV7-2	TRBD1	TRBJ2-7	many	CASSLVGIRDRAYEQYF	TGTGCCAGCAGCTTAGTCGGGATCCGGGACAGGGCCTACGAGCAGTACTTC
TRBV6-1	.	TRBJ1-2	many	CASSMTAECRKTYGYTF	TGTGCCAGCAGTATGACCGCGGAATGTAGAAAGACCTATGGCTACACCTTC
TRBV24-1	.	TRBJ1-2	many	CATSDLQGRGYTF	TGTGCCACCAGTGATTTGCAAGGGCGAGGCTACACCTTC
TRBV7-9	.	TRBJ1-2	few	CASSILQYHGKTYGYTF	TGTGCCAGCAGCATTCTACAATACCATGGAAAGACCTATGGCTACACCTTC
TRBV11-2	TRBD2	TRBJ2-7	many	CASSSLAGGYYEQYF	TGTGCCAGCAGCTCGCTAGCGGGAGGGTACTACGAGCAGTACTTC
TRBV7-9	TRBD1	TRBJ2-7	many	CASSTGTAQYF	TGTGCCAGCAGCACGGGGACAGCGCAGTACTTC
TRBV20-1	TRBD1	TRBJ1-2	.	CSARVQGGNYGYTF	TGCAGTGCTAGAGTACAGGGGGGTAACTATGGCTACACCTTC
TRBV20-1	TRBD2	TRBJ2-1	.	CSARATRTSGVSYNEQFF	TGCAGTGCTAGAGCTACCCGGACTAGCGGAGTCTCCTACAATGAGCAGTTCTTC
TRBV27	.	TRBJ2-5	many	CASSLNGLATQYF	TGTGCCAGCAGTTTAAACGGCCTGGCGACCCAGTACTTC
TRBV25-1	.	TRBJ1-1	many	CASSDIEPNTEAFF	TGTGCCAGCAGTGACATAGAGCCGAACACTGAAGCTTTCTTT
TRBV27	.	TRBJ2-1	many	CASSYRASSYNEQFF	TGTGCCAGCAGTTACCGAGCAAGCTCCTACAATGAGCAGTTCTTC